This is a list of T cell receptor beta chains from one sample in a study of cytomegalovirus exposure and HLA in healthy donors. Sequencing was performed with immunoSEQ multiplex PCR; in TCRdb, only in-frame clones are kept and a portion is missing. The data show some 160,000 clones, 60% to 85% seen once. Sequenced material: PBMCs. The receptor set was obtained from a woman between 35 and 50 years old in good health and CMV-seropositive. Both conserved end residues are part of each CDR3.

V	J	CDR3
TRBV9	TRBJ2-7	CASSVGGEGYEQYF
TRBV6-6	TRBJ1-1	CASSLLTGEAFF
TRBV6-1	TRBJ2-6	CASTGASGANVLTF
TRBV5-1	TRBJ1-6	CASSRDRNSPLHF
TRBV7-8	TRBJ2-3	CASIPAGTGAPDTQYF
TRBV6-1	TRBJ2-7	CASSDRGTGGDEQYF
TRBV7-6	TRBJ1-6	CASSLAGHNSPLHF
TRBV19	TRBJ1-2	CASTLQGAGTYGYTF
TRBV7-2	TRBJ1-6	CASNFPASGGSLNSPLHF
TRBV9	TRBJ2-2	CASSVVTGAVNTGELFF
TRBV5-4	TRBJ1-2	CASSYQGEEGNGYTF
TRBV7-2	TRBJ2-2	CASSLEGASGGPNTGELFF
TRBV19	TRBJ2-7	CASSRAGGESYEQYF
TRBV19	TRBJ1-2	CASSRIPSGQGYGYTF
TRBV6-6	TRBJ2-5	CASRLQGEEETQYF
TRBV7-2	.	CASSFAGDYEQYF
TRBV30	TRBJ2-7	CAWRGGGGGGSYEQYF
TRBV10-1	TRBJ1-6	CASSLRPYNSPLHF
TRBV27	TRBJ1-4	CASSFRQGRVKEKLFF
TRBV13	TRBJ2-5	CASSSLTDRGLKETQYF
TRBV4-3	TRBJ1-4	CASSQSWVRQRDEKLFF
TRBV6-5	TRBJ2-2	CASSATGFTGELFF
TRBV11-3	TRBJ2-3	CASSLTSGETDTQYF
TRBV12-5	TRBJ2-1	CASGLPTGIYNEQFF
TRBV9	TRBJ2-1	CASSVVARSYNEQFF
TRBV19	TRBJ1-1	CASRTVRLRGTGGSNTEAFF
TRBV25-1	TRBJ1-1	CASRRAQAEAFF
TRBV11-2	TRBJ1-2	CASSLGTTYGYTF
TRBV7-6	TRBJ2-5	CASSLLAGGRETQYF
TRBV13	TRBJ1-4	CASSSQGVGEKLFF
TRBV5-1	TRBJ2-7	CASSLEQGHYEQYF
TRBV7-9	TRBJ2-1	CATRQGYDEQFF
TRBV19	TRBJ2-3	CASSTGNTQYF
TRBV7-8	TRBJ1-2	CASSSWRDREGDGYTF
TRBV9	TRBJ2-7	CASSAGGISYEQYF
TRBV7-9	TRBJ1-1	CASSLEGAWTEAFF
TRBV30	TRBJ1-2	CAWSPRTGYTF
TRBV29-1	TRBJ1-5	CSVSGGLGQPQHF
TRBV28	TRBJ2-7	CASREGGGYSSYEQYF
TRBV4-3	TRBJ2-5	CASSQDFASSGETQYF
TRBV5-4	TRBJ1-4	CASSLNGDATNEKLFF
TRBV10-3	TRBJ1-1	CAISDRGLSSMNTEAFF
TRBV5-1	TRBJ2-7	CASSPTGDRAYEQYF
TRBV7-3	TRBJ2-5	CASSLTLRETQYF
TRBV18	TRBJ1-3	CASSPGTGADSGNTIYF
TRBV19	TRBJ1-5	CASTGQGYPQPQHF
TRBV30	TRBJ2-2	CALDYAGELFF
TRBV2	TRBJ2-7	CASSELGWDRENEQYF
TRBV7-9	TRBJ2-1	CSSSSSGEQFF
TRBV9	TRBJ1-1	CASSVEGVTPMNTEAFF
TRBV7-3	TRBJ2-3	CASSLTTSGGSTDTQYF
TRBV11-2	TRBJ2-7	CASSALQGPGGEQYF
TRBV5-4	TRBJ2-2	CASSLQGTTGELFF
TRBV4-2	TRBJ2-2	CASSQDGSGFANTGELFF
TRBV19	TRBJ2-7	CASSISGQGLYEQYF
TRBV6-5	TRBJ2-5	CASRGARGGQETQYF
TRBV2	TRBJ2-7	CASSPTSHEQYF
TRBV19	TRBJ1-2	CASSRQGANYGYTF
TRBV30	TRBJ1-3	CACLPRLPSGNTIYF
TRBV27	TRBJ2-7	CASSLRGSYEQYF